The rows below give T cell receptor beta chains drawn from one sample of a study of shared clonotypes between healthy human individuals. Sequencing used immunoSEQ multiplex PCR; TCRdb keeps in-frame clones, though not all of them. The data hold 2.5 million or so clones, with approximately 90% observed a single time. Sequencing used naive CD4+ T cells sorted from blood. The source is a man aged 18 to 29 in good health. The CDR3 runs from the conserved cysteine through the conserved F or W.

v_call,cdr3_aa
TRBV18,CASSPKPPAGGNEQFF
TRBV28,CASSLSGGGSNEQFF
TRBV30,CAWSTRDFYNSPLHF
TRBV10-3,CAISAASGSYNEQFF
TRBV25-1,CASSETGLLVGELFF
TRBV7-6,CASSLAPLAGVDEQYF
TRBV6-4,CASSEWDRSLNEQFF
TRBV5-4,CASSLWGLGTDTQYF
TRBV14,CASSQVSNTIYF
TRBV13,CASSSLTSGGRARETQYF
TRBV11-3,CASSRTGDGQYF
TRBV18,CASSPLGRGGSYNSPLHF